A single sample is the source of the 9 T cell receptor beta chains below, sequenced in a study of breast tumors, draining lymph nodes, adjacent tissues. Samples came from axillary lymph nodes draining the breast cancer. TCRdb called the multiplex PCR reads again in MiXCR, with one record for every CDR3 protein. The repertoire has about 270,000 distinct CDR3 sequences, over 25% of them found once; the top ten carry roughly 1.2%. The material sequenced was axillary lymph node tissue. The origin of the receptors is a female donor with breast cancer. Some clones in this sample may be carry-over from other donors' samples.

Remarks on this clonotype: This may come from a read error, since a much larger clone is one base off. The chain couples TRBV7-9 to TRBJ2-1; D ambiguous. The V end lost 5 bases, the J end lost 0 bases, and 11 bases lay between the germline ends. CDR1 and CDR2 from the germline V gene are SEHNR and FQNEAQ (reference sequence). The CDR3 covers 15 residues. The DNA for the CDR3 is TGTGCCAGCAGCCCGACCGGCGGCTCCTACAATGAGCAGTTCTTC. Amino acid sequence: CASSPTGGSYNEQFF.

This chain joins TRBV30 and TRBJ2-5; D remains ambiguous. V was trimmed by 0 bases and J by 0 bases, leaving 11 bases between them. The CDR3 extends over 15 amino acids. CDR1 GTSNPN and CDR2 SVGIG come from the germline V gene (reference sequence). In DNA, the CDR3 is TGTGCCTGGAGTGTACCCCAGAAGTACCAAGAGACCCAGTACTTC. It codes for CAWSVPQKYQETQYF. The whole variable domain, filled in from reference TRBV30 and TRBJ2-5, reads SQTIHQWPATLVQPVGSPLSLECTVEGTSNPNLYWYRQAAGRGLQLLFYSVGIGQISSEVPQNLSASRPQDRQFILSSKKLLLSDSGFYLCAWSVPQKYQETQYFGPGTRLLVL.

Details on this clonotype: A single base separates this from a much larger clone, so it may be a read error. The V gene is TRBV20-1, the J gene TRBJ2-2; D might be TRBD2 (6 bases). The CDR3 loop spans 18 amino acids. Trimming cost V 0 bases and J 2 bases, with 19 bases left between them. Germline V gene sequence: CDR1 DFQATT, CDR2 SNEGSKA (reference sequence). The CDR3 reads CSARDQTSTAGNTGELFF. The DNA for the CDR3 is TGCAGTGCTAGAGACCAAACTTCGACAGCGGGCAACACCGGGGAGCTGTTTTTT.

This clonotype was observed many times. The rearrangement uses TRBV20-1 and TRBJ2-3; perhaps TRBD1 as D (6 bases). CDR1 is DFQATT and CDR2 is SNEGSKA in the germline V gene (reference sequence). V shed 0 bases and J shed 4 bases, with 17 bases lying between them. The CDR3 covers 16 residues. The CDR3 here is CSARDPLYRESDTQYF. The CDR3, as DNA: TGCAGTGCTAGAGATCCCCTCTACAGGGAATCAGATACGCAGTATTTT.

This clonotype was detected many times. The J gene is TRBJ2-5, the V gene TRBV6-2 or TRBV6-3, with 9 nucleotides matching TRBD2. Germline CDR1 and CDR2: MNHEY and SVGEGT. This CDR3 spans 15 amino acids. Trimming removed 5 bases from V and 5 bases from J; junction bases left unmatched: 9. CDR3 sequence: CASSRAGTSMETQYF. CDR3 in DNA: TGTGCCAGCAGTCGCGCCGGGACTAGCATGGAGACCCAGTACTTC.

This clonotype was counted many times. The chain employs TRBV2 and TRBJ2-1, with 9 bases that match TRBD2. CDR3 length equals 15 residues. CDR1 is SNHLY, CDR2 FYNNEI, per germline. V was clipped by 0 bases and J by 6 bases; unmatched bases: 3. The CDR3 protein is CASSEAAGGINEQFF. The CDR3 DNA follows: TGTGCCAGCAGTGAAGCAGCGGGGGGAATCAATGAGCAGTTCTTC.

Of note for this clonotype: It may be a read error: a sequence one base away is much more abundant. This chain uses TRBV12-3 or TRBV12-4 with TRBJ1-2; D might be TRBD1 (5 bases). CDR3 length: 15 residues. The ends were cut back, 7 bases at V and 2 bases at J, with 17 bases in the middle. The CDR3 spells CASTHTGRENYGYTF. CDR3 coding DNA: TGTGCCAGCACCCACACGGGCAGGGAGAACTATGGCTACACCTTC.

This clonotype was seen repeatedly, ten times or more. CDR3 region: CASSSSSHTGELFF. CDR3 sequence (DNA): TGTGCCAGCAGTTCTAGTAGCCACACCGGGGAGCTGTTTTTT. The chain carries TRBV12-3 or TRBV12-4 and TRBJ2-2; D is unresolved. The CDR3 extends over 14 amino acids. V lost 4 bases and J 3 bases, leaving 9 bases between the germline ends.

This clonotype occurred many times. This chain joins TRBV29-1 and TRBJ2-5; 9 bases are a match to TRBD2. CDR1 and CDR2 from the germline V gene are SQVTM and ANQGSEA. The CDR3 runs 12 residues. V was pared by 7 bases and J by 5 bases, with 5 bases of the junction left unmatched. The CDR3 region is CSGSGSGETQYF. The CDR3 DNA is TGCAGCGGTAGCGGGAGCGGCGAGACCCAGTACTTC.